A selection of T cell receptor beta chains follows, all from one sample in a study of CD8+CD57+ T cells in acquired aplastic anemia. TCRdb fed the reads into MiXCR, producing one record per CDR3 protein. Altogether more than 200,000 distinct CDR3 sequences are present, about half being singletons, with the ten largest covering just under 20%. The source material was sorted CD4+, CD8+, or CD8+CD57+ T cells (not recorded which) from PBMCs. These receptors all stem from a human donor with aplastic anemia. CDR3s include the opening cysteine and the closing phenylalanine or tryptophan. Each record gives: V gene, J gene, clone size, D gene, CDR3 DNA, CDR3 protein. D genes are given only for firm matches. For some rows the clone size is stated as once, few or many, or as a class when expanded; others skip it.

TRBV20-1,TRBJ1-4,many,NA,TGCAGTGCTAGATACAGGTCTAATGAAAAACTGTTTTTT,CSARYRSNEKLFF
TRBV9,TRBJ2-1,NA,TRBD1,TGTGCCAGCAGCCAGGGACAGGGGGCATCTGAGCAGTTCTTC,CASSQGQGASEQFF
TRBV5-1,TRBJ1-6,many,TRBD1,TGCGCCAGCAGCTTTAACCGGGACAGGGGTAATTCACCCCTCCACTTT,CASSFNRDRGNSPLHF
TRBV7-9,TRBJ1-3,many,NA,TGTGCCAGCAGCTTAAGCGGTGAGGTCAACACCATATATTTT,CASSLSGEVNTIYF
TRBV12-3/TRBV12-4,TRBJ1-1,many,NA,TGTGCCAGCAGTTTACGCAGGGAAGCTTTCTTT,CASSLRREAFF
TRBV19,TRBJ1-5,many,NA,TGTGCCAGTAGTATTCGACAGGACTACAATCAGCCCCAGCATTTT,CASSIRQDYNQPQHF
TRBV12-3/TRBV12-4,TRBJ2-1,many,TRBD2,TGTGCCACAGGGATGGGACTAGCGGGGGGGCCCCAGTTCTTC,CATGMGLAGGPQFF
TRBV2,TRBJ1-6,once,NA,TGTGCCAGCAGTGAAGAAACCCGAGGGGGAGGCACCCTCCACTTT,CASSEETRGGGTLHF
TRBV19,TRBJ2-2,once,NA,TGTGCCAGTAGTATTCCCGTCCTAAGGGTCTACGACACCGGGGAGCTGTTTTTT,CASSIPVLRVYDTGELFF
TRBV6-1,TRBJ1-5,NA,NA,TGTGCCAGCAGTGATCCCGGGGAACAGCCCCAGCATTTT,CASSDPGEQPQHF
TRBV15,TRBJ2-7,NA,NA,TGTGCCACCAGCAGAGAGGACTACGAGCAGTACTTC,CATSREDYEQYF
TRBV2,TRBJ1-5,NA,NA,TGTGCCAGCAGTGCAGGGATCGGCCAGCCCCAGCATTTT,CASSAGIGQPQHF
TRBV20-1,TRBJ2-7,NA,NA,TGCAGTGCTAGATCTTTTGGGGACACCTTCTACGAGCAGTACTTC,CSARSFGDTFYEQYF
TRBV7-8,TRBJ2-1,NA,TRBD2,TGTGCCAGCAGTTTAGGAGAGACTAGCGGGGCAGGTGAGCAGTTCTTC,CASSLGETSGAGEQFF
TRBV20-1,TRBJ1-3,NA,NA,TGCAGTGCTAGAGTGGGAGACACCATATATTTT,CSARVGDTIYF
TRBV19,TRBJ1-1,NA,NA,TGTGCCAGTAGTATAGATTTGGGGGGAGAAGCTTTCTTT,CASSIDLGGEAFF
TRBV7-3,TRBJ2-7,NA,NA,TGTGCCAGCAGTTTGAGGGAGAACTACGAGCAGTACTTC,CASSLRENYEQYF
TRBV25-1,TRBJ2-7,NA,NA,TGTGCCATCAGTGAGCCCGTGGGGGAAGACGAGCGGTACTTC,CAISEPVGEDERYF
TRBV24-1,TRBJ1-1,many,NA,TGTGCCACCAGTGAAAGGGCTATGAACACTGAAGCTTTCTTT,CATSERAMNTEAFF
TRBV6-6,TRBJ1-2,NA,NA,TGTGCCAGCAGCGACCAGAATGGGTATGGCTACACCTTC,CASSDQNGYGYTF
TRBV27,TRBJ1-6,many,NA,TGTGCCAGCAGTTTACCCCGGGGCAGGTCTTGGTCACCCCTCCACTTT,CASSLPRGRSWSPLHF
TRBV12-3/TRBV12-4,TRBJ1-5,many,NA,TGTGCCAGCAGTCATCCAGGGCTGGATCAGCCCCAGCATTTT,CASSHPGLDQPQHF
TRBV19,TRBJ1-2,NA,NA,TGTGCCAGTAGTAGCGACAGCGCAGGAGGCTATGGCTACACCTTC,CASSSDSAGGYGYTF
TRBV2,TRBJ1-5,NA,TRBD1,TGTGCCAGCAGTGGGACAGGGGCTCAGCCCCAGCATTTT,CASSGTGAQPQHF
TRBV9,TRBJ2-7,NA,NA,TGTGCCAGCAGCGTAGAAGGACAAACCTACGAGCAGTACTTC,CASSVEGQTYEQYF
TRBV10-3,TRBJ1-1,NA,NA,TGTGCCATCAGTGAGGGACAGTCCATGAACACTGAAGCTTTCTTT,CAISEGQSMNTEAFF
TRBV20-1,TRBJ2-5,few,TRBD1,TGCAGTGCTAGAGATTACCGCGAGGGGGCCCAAGAGACCCAGTACTTC,CSARDYREGAQETQYF
TRBV20-1,TRBJ1-1,NA,NA,TGCAGTGCTAGAGGGGAAAGGGGACTTTCGGTTGAAGCTTTCTTT,CSARGERGLSVEAFF
TRBV5-4,TRBJ1-1,NA,NA,TGTGCCAGCAGCCAAAGGGGCCCCGGGGGTACTGAAGCTTTCTTT,CASSQRGPGGTEAFF
TRBV7-9,TRBJ1-2,NA,TRBD1,TGTGCCAGCAGCCCTGGACAGGGTTTGTATGGCTACACCTTC,CASSPGQGLYGYTF
TRBV7-8,TRBJ1-1,many,NA,TGTGCCAGCAGCTCCCTCGGGGTGGCTGAAGCTTTCTTT,CASSSLGVAEAFF
TRBV7-9,TRBJ2-4,many,NA,TGTGCCAGCAGCTGGGAACGAGGGAGGAGGGCCAAAAACATTCAGTACTTC,CASSWERGRRAKNIQYF
TRBV6-2/TRBV6-3,TRBJ1-2,few,TRBD1,TGTGCCAGCAGCGCCGGGACAGGGGTCTATGGCTACACCTTC,CASSAGTGVYGYTF
TRBV19,TRBJ1-5,many,TRBD1,TGTGCCAGTACCCCGGGACAGGTTCCGAATCAGCCCCAGCATTTT,CASTPGQVPNQPQHF
TRBV15,TRBJ2-7,NA,NA,TGTGCCACCAGCATACCCACGAAAAACGAGCAGTACTTC,CATSIPTKNEQYF
TRBV7-9,TRBJ2-2,NA,TRBD1,TGTGCCAGCAGCCAAACAGGGGGCGTGGTGCCCGGGGAGCTGTTTTTT,CASSQTGGVVPGELFF